This T cell receptor (beta chain) was obtained from a study of molecular identifiers for immune sequencing clone quantification. Findings and caveats of the study: Beyond 20 RNA copies, clones held over 99% of effector molecules, compared with under 1% in naive cells.

Naive CD8 T cells were picked out by sorting for CD8+CD4-CCR7+CD45RA+. This clonotype was counted only a few times. The antigen is not known. TCRdb reprocessed the PCR reads with MiXCR, giving one entry per CDR3 protein. The table shows 62,000 or so distinct CDR3 sequences, with 15% to 20% occurring only once. Sequencing was performed on naive CD8+ T cells from blood, with Jurkat cell RNA spiked in. Subset specified: FACS-sorted CD8+CD4-CCR7+CD45RA+ naive T cells. This clonotype was sampled from a human donor in good health. Some libraries in this study had Jurkat cell RNA spiked in.

CDR3 nucleotides: TGTGCCATCAGTGAGTCCGGCCCCTACACTGAAGCTTTCTTT. Its translation: CAISESGPYTEAFF. The chain couples TRBV10-3 to TRBJ1-1; the D is unclear. CDR1 and CDR2 (germline): ENHRY, SYGVKD. Deletions cut 0 bases from V and 3 bases from J, with 8 bases between. This CDR3 is 14 amino acids long.